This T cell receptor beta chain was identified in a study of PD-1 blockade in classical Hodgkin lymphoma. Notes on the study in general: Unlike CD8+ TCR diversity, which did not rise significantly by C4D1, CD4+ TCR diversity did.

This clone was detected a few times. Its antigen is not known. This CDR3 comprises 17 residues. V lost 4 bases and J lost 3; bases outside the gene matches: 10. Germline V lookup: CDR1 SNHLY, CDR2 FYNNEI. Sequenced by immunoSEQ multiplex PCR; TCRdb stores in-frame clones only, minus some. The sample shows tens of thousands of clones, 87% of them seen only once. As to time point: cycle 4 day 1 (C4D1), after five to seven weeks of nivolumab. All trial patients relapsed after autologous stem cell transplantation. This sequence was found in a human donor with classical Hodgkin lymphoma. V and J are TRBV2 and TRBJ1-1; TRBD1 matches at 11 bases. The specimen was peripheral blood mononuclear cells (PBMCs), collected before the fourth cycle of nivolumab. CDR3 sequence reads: CASSVLLGTGGDTEAFF. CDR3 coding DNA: TGTGCCAGCAGTGTTTTGTTAGGGACAGGGGGGGACACTGAAGCTTTCTTT.